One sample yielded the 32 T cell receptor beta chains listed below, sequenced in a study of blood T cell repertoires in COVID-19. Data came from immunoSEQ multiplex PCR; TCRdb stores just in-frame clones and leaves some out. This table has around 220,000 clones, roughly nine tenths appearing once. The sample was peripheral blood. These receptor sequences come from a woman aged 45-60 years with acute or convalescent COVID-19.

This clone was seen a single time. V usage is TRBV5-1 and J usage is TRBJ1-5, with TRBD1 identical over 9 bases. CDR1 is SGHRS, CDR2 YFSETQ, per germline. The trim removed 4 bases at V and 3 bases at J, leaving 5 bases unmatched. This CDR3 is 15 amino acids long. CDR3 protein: CASSPGQGNNQPQHF. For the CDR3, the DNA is TGCGCCAGCAGCCCGGGACAGGGTAACAATCAGCCCCAGCATTTT.

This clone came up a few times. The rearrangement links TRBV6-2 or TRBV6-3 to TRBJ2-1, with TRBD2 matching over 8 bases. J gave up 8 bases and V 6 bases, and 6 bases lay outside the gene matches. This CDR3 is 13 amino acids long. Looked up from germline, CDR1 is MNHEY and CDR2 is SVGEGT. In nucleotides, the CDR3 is TGTGCCAGCAGCCCGACTAGCGTCGATGAGCAGTTCTTC. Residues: CASSPTSVDEQFF.

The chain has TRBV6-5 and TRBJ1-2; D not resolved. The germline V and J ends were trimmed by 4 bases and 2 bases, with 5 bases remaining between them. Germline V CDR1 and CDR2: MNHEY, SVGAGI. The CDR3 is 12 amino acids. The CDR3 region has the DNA TGTGCCAGCAGTTTTGGCAACTATGGCTACACCTTC. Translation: CASSFGNYGYTF.

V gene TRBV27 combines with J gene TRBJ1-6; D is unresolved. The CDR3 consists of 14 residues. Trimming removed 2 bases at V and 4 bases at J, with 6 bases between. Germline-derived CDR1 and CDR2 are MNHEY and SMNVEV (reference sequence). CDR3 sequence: CASSLADYNSPLHF. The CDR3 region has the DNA TGTGCCAGCAGTTTAGCGGATTATAATTCACCCCTCCACTTT.

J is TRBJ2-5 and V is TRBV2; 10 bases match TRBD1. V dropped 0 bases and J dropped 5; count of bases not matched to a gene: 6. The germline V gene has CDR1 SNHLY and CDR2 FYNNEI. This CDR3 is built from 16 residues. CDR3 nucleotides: TGTGCCAGCAGTGAAGCGAAGGGACAGGGGTGGGAGACCCAGTACTTC. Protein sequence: CASSEAKGQGWETQYF.

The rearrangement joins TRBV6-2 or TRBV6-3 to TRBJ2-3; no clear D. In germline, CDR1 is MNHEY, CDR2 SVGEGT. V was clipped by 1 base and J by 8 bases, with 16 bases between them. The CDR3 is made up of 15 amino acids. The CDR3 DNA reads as TGTGCCAGCAGTTACTTACTATGGCTAGAGAGTACGCAGTATTTT. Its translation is CASSYLLWLESTQYF.

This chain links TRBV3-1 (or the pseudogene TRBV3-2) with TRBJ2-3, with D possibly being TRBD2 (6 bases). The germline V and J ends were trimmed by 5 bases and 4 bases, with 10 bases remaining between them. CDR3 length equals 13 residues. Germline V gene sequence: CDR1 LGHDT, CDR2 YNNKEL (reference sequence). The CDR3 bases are TGTGCCAGCAGCATTCAGCGGGCAGATACGCAGTATTTT. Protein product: CASSIQRADTQYF.

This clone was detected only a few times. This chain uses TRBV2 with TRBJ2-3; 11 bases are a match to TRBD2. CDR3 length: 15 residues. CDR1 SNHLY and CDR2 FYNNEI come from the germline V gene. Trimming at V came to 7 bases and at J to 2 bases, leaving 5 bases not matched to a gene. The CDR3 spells CASTTSGSYTDTQYF. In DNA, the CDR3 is TGTGCCAGCACAACTAGCGGGAGTTACACAGATACGCAGTATTTT. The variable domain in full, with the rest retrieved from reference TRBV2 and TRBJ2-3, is EPEVTQTPSHQVTQMGQEVILRCVPISNHLYFYWYRQILGQKVEFLVSFYNNEISEKSEIFDDQFSVERPDGSNFTLKIRSTKLEDSAMYFCASTTSGSYTDTQYFGPGTRLTVL.

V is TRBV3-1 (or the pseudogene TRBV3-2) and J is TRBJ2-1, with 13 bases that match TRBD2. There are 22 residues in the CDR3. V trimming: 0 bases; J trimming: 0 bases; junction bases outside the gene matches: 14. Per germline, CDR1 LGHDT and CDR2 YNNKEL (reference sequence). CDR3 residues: CASSQERLLAGGPIDSYNEQFF. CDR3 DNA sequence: TGTGCCAGCAGCCAAGAAAGATTACTAGCGGGGGGGCCTATAGACTCCTACAATGAGCAGTTCTTC.

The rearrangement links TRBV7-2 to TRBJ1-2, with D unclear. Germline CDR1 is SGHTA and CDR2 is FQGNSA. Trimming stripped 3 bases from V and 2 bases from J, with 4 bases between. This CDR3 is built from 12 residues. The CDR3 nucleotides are TGTGCCAGCAGCTTGGAGAACTATGGCTACACCTTC. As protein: CASSLENYGYTF.

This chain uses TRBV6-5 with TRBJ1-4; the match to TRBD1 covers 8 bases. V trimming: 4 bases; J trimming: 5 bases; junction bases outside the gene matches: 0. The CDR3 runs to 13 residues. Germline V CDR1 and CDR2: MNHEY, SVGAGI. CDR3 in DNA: TGTGCCAGCAGTTGGACAGGGAATGAAAAACTGTTTTTT. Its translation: CASSWTGNEKLFF.

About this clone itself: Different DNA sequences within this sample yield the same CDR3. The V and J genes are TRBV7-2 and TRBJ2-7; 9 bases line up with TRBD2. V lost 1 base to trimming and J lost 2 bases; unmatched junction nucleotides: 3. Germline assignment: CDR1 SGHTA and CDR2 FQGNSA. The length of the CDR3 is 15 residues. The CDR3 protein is CASSLDSGGTYEQYF. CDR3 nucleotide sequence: TGTGCCAGCAGCTTAGATAGCGGGGGAACCTACGAGCAGTACTTC.

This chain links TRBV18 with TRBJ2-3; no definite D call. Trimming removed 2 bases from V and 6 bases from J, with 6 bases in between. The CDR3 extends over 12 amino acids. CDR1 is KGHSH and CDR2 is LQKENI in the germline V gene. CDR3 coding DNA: TGTGCCAGCTCACCAAAGGAGGATACGCAGTATTTT. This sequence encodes CASSPKEDTQYF.

CDR3 sequence reads: CASFRLADYNEQFF. CDR3 bases: TGTGCCAGCTTCAGACTAGCGGACTACAATGAGCAGTTCTTC. The rearrangement links TRBV18 to TRBJ2-1, with 9 bases identical to TRBD2. Germline-derived CDR1 and CDR2 are KGHSH and LQKENI. This CDR3 spans 14 amino acids. The J segment lost 3 bases and the V segment lost 7 bases, leaving 4 bases of the junction unmatched.

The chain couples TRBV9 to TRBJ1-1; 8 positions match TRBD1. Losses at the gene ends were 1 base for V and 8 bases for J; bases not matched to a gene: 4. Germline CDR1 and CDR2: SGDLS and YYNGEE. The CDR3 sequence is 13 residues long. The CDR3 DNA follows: TGTGCCAGCAGCGTAAATGACAGGGGCGAAGCTTTCTTT. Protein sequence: CASSVNDRGEAFF.

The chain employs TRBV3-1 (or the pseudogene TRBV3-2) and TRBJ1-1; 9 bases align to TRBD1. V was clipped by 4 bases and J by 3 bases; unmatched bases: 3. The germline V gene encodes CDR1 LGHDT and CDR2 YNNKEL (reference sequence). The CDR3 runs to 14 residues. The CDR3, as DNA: TGTGCCAGCAGCCCTAGGACAGGGGACACTGAAGCTTTCTTT. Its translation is CASSPRTGDTEAFF.

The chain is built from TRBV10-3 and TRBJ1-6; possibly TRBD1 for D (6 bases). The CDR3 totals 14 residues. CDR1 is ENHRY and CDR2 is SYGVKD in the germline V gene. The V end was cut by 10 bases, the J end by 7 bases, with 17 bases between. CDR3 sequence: CATGPTDRNSPLHF. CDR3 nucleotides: TGTGCCACCGGACCGACGGACAGAAATTCACCCCTCCACTTT.

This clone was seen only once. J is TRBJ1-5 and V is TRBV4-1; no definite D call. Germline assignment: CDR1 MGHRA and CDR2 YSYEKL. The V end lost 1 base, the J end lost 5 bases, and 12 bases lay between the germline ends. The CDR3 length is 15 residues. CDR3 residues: CASSQAMGRDQPQHF. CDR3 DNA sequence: TGCGCCAGCAGCCAAGCAATGGGGAGGGATCAGCCCCAGCATTTT.

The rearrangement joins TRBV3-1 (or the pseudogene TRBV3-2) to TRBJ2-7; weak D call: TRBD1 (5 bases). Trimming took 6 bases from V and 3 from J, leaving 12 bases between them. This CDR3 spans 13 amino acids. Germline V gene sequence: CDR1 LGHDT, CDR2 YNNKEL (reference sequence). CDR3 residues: CASSSQVVYEQYF. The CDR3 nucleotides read TGTGCCAGCAGTTCACAGGTCGTCTACGAGCAGTACTTC.

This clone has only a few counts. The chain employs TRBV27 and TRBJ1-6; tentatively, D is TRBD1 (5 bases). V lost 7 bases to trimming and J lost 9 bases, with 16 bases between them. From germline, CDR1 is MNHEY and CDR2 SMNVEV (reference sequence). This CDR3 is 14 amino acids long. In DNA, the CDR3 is TGTGCCAGCACCCCTAGGAGGGGAGGTTCACCCCTCCACTTT. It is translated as CASTPRRGGSPLHF.

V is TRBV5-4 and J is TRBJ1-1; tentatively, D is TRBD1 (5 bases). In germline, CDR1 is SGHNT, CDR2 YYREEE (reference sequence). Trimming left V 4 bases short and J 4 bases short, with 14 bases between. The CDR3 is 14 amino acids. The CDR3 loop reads CASSGGGAGTEAFF. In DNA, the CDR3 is TGTGCCAGCAGCGGTGGAGGGGCAGGCACTGAAGCTTTCTTT.

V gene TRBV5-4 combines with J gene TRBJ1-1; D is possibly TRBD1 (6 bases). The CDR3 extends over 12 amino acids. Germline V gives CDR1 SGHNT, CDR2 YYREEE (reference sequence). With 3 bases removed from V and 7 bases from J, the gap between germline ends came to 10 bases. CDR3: CASSSTGNEAFF. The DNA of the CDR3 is TGTGCCAGCAGCTCTACAGGGAATGAAGCTTTCTTT.

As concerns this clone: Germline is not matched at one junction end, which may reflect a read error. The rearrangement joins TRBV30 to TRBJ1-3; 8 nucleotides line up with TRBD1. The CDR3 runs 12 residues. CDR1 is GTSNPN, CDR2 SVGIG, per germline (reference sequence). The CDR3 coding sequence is TGTGCCTGGACCAGGGACAGGAGGTCCCTAGATTTT. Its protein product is CAWTRDRRSLDF.

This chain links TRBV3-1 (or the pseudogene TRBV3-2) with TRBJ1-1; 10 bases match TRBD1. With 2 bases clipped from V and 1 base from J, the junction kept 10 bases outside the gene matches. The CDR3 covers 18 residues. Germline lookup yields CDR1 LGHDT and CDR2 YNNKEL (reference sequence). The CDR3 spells CASSQLPGQGPSNTEAFF. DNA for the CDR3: TGTGCCAGCAGCCAACTGCCGGGACAGGGGCCTTCGAACACTGAAGCTTTCTTT.

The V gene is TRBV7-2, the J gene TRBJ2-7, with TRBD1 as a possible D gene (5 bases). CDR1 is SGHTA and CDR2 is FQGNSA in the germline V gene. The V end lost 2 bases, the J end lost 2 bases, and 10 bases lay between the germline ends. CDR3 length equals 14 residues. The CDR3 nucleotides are TGTGCCAGCAGCTTATCTGACAGCCCCTACGAGCAGTACTTC. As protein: CASSLSDSPYEQYF.

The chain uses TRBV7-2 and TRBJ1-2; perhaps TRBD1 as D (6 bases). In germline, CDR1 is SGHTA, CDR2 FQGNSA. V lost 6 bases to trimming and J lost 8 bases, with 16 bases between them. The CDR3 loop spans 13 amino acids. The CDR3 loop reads CASSGGGGNGYTF. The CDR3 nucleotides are TGTGCCAGCAGTGGAGGGGGGGGAAACGGCTACACCTTC.

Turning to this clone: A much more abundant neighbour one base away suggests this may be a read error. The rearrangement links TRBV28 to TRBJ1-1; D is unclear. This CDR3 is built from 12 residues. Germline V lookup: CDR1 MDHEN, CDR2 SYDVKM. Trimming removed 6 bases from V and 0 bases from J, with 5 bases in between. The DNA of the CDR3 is TGTGCCAGCAGCCTACTGAACACTGAAGCTTTCTTT. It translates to CASSLLNTEAFF.

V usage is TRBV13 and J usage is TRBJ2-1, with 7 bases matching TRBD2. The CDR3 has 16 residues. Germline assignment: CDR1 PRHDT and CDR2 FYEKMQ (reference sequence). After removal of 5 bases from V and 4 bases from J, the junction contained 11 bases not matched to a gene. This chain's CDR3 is CASSQNLGGSYNEQFF. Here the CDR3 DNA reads TGTGCCAGCAGCCAAAATCTCGGCGGGAGTTACAATGAGCAGTTCTTC.

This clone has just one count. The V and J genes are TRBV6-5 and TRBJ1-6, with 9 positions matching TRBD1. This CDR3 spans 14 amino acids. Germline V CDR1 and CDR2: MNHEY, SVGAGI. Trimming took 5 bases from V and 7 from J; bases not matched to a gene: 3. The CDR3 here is CASSIQGANSPLHF. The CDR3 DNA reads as TGTGCCAGCAGTATACAGGGGGCCAATTCACCCCTCCACTTT.

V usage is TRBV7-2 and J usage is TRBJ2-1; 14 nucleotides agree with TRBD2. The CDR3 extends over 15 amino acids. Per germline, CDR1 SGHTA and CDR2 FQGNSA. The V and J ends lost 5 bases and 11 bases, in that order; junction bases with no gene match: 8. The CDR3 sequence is CASSPATSGGAKQFF. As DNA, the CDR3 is TGTGCCAGCAGCCCAGCGACTAGCGGGGGGGCCAAGCAGTTCTTC.

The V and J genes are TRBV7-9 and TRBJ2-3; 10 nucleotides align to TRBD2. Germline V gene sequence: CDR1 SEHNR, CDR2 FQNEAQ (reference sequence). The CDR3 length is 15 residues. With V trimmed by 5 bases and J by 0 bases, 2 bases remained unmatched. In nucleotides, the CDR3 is TGTGCCAGCAGCCGGACTAGCGGTAGCACAGATACGCAGTATTTT. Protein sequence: CASSRTSGSTDTQYF.

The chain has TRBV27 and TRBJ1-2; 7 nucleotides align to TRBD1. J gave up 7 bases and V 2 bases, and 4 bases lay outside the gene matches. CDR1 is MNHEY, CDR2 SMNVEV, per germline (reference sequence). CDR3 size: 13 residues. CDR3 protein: CASSLAGQSGYTF. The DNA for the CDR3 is TGTGCCAGCAGTTTAGCGGGACAGTCTGGCTACACCTTC.